This TCR beta chain came from a study of T cells in Graves' hyperthyroidism and ophthalmopathy. Study-level points and caveats: By a 13 V-J model, ophthalmopathy was set apart from stable hyperthyroidism.

There were TCR beta CDR3 regions amplified from RNA transcripts. Initially, a first-round RT-PCR of the TCR CDR3 employed the HTBI primer set. TCRdb reprocessed the multiplex PCR reads with MiXCR, giving one entry per CDR3 protein. The sample carries almost 600,000 distinct CDR3 sequences, approximately 15% recorded once. Orbital computed tomography and thyroid ultrasound, together with serum TRAb and thyroxine and clinical symptoms, were used for diagnoses. Remarks on this clonotype: Antigen specificity is unknown.

V was pared by 6 bases and J by 9 bases, with 6 bases of the junction left unmatched. The germline CDR1 and CDR2 sequences are MDHEN and SYDVKM. This CDR3 region has 14 residues. The material sequenced was blood. The clonotype originates from a woman younger than 45 with Graves' hyperthyroidism that later progressed to Graves' ophthalmopathy. The V and J genes are TRBV28 and TRBJ2-1; 12 bases are a match to TRBD2. CDR3 coding DNA: TGTGCCAGCAGGACTAGCGGGAGACTAGGTGAGCAGTTCTTC. It yields the protein CASRTSGRLGEQFF.